This T cell receptor (beta chain) stems from a study of T cell clones after liver transplantation. Study-wide context: In this trial, immunosuppression withdrawal was attempted within 2 years of liver transplant. TCRbeta sequencing after a pre-transplant mixed lymphocyte reaction identified graft-donor-reactive clones, later tracked in post-transplant blood. Without induction therapy, subjects received standard immunosuppression until 12-24 months post-transplant.

Unstimulated PBMCs were sorted into CD3+CD4+ and CD3+CD8+ populations. Profiling relied on immunoSEQ multiplex PCR, and the TCRdb table lists in-frame clones only, not all of them. The profile shows over 70,000 clones, 80% of them singletons. The CDR3 length is 18 residues. V lost 1 base, J lost 5 bases, and 16 bases stayed unmatched. Germline values: CDR1 KGHSH, CDR2 LQKENI. This clonotype was sampled from a human patient who received a liver transplant. Some T cells may possibly be graft donor cells. This chain links TRBV18 with TRBJ2-5, with 7 bases identical to TRBD1. The specimen was CD4+ T cells from blood, collected 12 months after liver transplant. The DNA for the CDR3 is TGTGCCAGCTCACCACTCAACCAGGGACAGATTGGCGGGGAGACCCAGTACTTC. Protein product: CASSPLNQGQIGGETQYF.